The 21 T cell receptor beta chains listed next were all sequenced from one sample in a study of circulating CD8 cells and anti-PD-1 response in melanoma. Sorting of live CD3+CD8+TCRalphabeta+ cells by PD-1 and/or TIGIT gave four subsets. The QIAseq Immune Repertoire TCR panel built the libraries from approximately 16 ng of total RNA. TCRdb independently ran MiXCR on the reads; one entry per CDR3 protein. Of fewer than 2,000 distinct CDR3 sequences listed, around 7% are singletons. Sequenced here: CD8+ T cells from PBMCs, sampled at baseline or after one month of anti-PD-1 therapy (not recorded which). The source is a human donor with melanoma.

Relative to its sample, this clonotype is medium-sized. The chain recombines TRBV27 with TRBJ2-1, with a weak D call TRBD2 (7 bases). Looked up from germline, CDR1 is MNHEY and CDR2 is SMNVEV (reference sequence). Trimming removed 5 bases at V and 8 bases at J, with 22 bases between. The CDR3 consists of 16 residues. CDR3 DNA: TGTGCCAGCAGTCTCCGAGTGGGGGGGCTTAGAGATGAGCAGTTCTTC. Translation gives CASSLRVGGLRDEQFF.

In its sample, this clonotype ranks as medium-sized. This chain joins TRBV27 and TRBJ2-3, with unresolved D. CDR1 and CDR2 (germline): MNHEY, SMNVEV (reference sequence). Trimming removed 9 bases from V and 5 bases from J, with 12 bases in between. This CDR3 has 12 amino acids. The CDR3 region has the DNA TGTGCCAGTAGCTCTTGGAGAGATACGCAGTATTTT. This gives the protein CASSSWRDTQYF.

By share, this clonotype ranks as medium-sized (0.01 to 0.1%). The chain is built from TRBV28 and TRBJ2-2; 10 bases align to TRBD2. The CDR3 has 16 amino acids. The V segment lost 8 bases and the J segment 0 bases; nucleotides outside the gene matches: 6. Germline CDR1 reads MDHEN; CDR2 reads SYDVKM. CDR3 protein: CASQGLASPNTGELFF. CDR3 nucleotides: TGTGCCAGCCAGGGACTAGCGTCACCGAACACCGGGGAGCTGTTTTTT.

In this sample, this clonotype turned up a few times. This chain connects TRBV10-3 to TRBJ2-3; the match to TRBD2 covers 10 bases. Germline V lookup: CDR1 ENHRY, CDR2 SYGVKD. The CDR3 is made up of 17 amino acids. The V segment lost 4 bases and the J segment 0 bases; nucleotides outside the gene matches: 7. The CDR3 nucleotides read TGTGCCATCAGTGGAAAGGGAGCGGGGGGGAGCACAGATACGCAGTATTTT. Translating it yields CAISGKGAGGSTDTQYF.

The chain combines TRBV27 with TRBJ1-2; 10 positions agree with TRBD1. This CDR3 region has 15 residues. Germline loops: CDR1 MNHEY, CDR2 SMNVEV (reference sequence). V shed 7 bases and J 4 bases; nucleotides not matched to a gene: 9. The CDR3 is CASKYVTGGLYGYTF. The CDR3 DNA reads TGTGCCAGCAAGTACGTGACAGGGGGCCTCTATGGCTACACCTTC.

By share of the sample, this clonotype is medium-sized (0.01 to 0.1%). The chain is built from TRBV28 and TRBJ2-7; D is unclear. Germline CDR1 reads MDHEN; CDR2 reads SYDVKM. Deletions cut 4 bases from V and 0 bases from J, with 10 bases between. This CDR3 is built from 14 residues. The CDR3, as DNA: TGTGCCAGCAGTTCCCTAGAAGGCTCCTACGAGCAGTACTTC. It yields the protein CASSSLEGSYEQYF.

Sample share makes this clonotype medium-sized. The rearrangement links TRBV29-1 to TRBJ2-3; possible D gene TRBD1, 6 bases. V lost 3 bases, J lost 0 bases, and 10 bases lay in between. The germline V gene has CDR1 SQVTM and CDR2 ANQGSEA. This CDR3 comprises 14 residues. The CDR3 nucleotides are TGCAGCGTTGATGGGGACATCAGCACAGATACGCAGTATTTT. Amino acids: CSVDGDISTDTQYF.

This clonotype was seen more than once but under ten times. A read error may be the cause here, since a much bigger clone is one base away. CDR3 DNA: TGTGCCAGCTTGGAGACTAGCGGCTACAATGAGCAGTCCTTC. As protein: CASLETSGYNEQSF. The chain joins TRBV5-8 to TRBJ2-1; 9 bases map to TRBD2. The CDR3 is 14 residues long. Per the germline V gene, CDR1 is SGHTS and CDR2 is YDEGEE.

A few counts support this clonotype. A much larger clone differs from this one at a single base, so this may be a read error. J is TRBJ2-7 and V is TRBV19, with unresolved D. CDR1 is LNHDA and CDR2 is SQIVND in the germline V gene (reference sequence). The CDR3 sequence is 13 residues long. Trimming shortened V by 5 bases and J by 6 bases, and 14 bases separated the two germline ends. As DNA, the CDR3 is TGTGCCAGTAGTCTCGCTAACCCCGTCGAGCAGTACTTC. Its translation is CASSLANPVEQYF.

This clonotype is categorized as medium-sized (0.01 to 0.1%). The rearrangement uses TRBV28 and TRBJ2-7, with 12 bases that match TRBD2. Losses at the gene ends were 5 bases for V and 3 bases for J; bases not matched to a gene: 8. The CDR3 extends over 16 amino acids. The V gene's germline CDR1 is MDHEN and CDR2 SYDVKM. The CDR3 coding sequence is TGTGCCAGCAGTGGGGGGACTAGCGGGCGCTACTACGAGCAGTACTTC. Translating it yields CASSGGTSGRYYEQYF.

This clonotype is categorized as medium-sized. The chain recombines TRBV27 with TRBJ2-7; possibly TRBD1 or TRBD2 for D (6 bases each). Germline CDR1 is MNHEY and CDR2 is SMNVEV (reference sequence). The CDR3 loop spans 14 amino acids. V was shortened by 1 base and J by 6 bases, with 13 bases between the two germline ends. CDR3 protein: CASSLLQGGGEQYF. CDR3 DNA sequence: TGTGCCAGCAGTTTATTACAGGGAGGAGGCGAGCAGTACTTC.

By share, this clonotype counts as medium-sized (0.01 to 0.1%). The J gene is TRBJ2-1, the V gene TRBV19; possibly TRBD2 for D (5 bases). This CDR3 has 13 residues. Trimming shortened V by 5 bases and J by 4 bases, and 9 bases separated the two germline ends. Per the germline V gene, CDR1 is LNHDA and CDR2 is SQIVND (reference sequence). CDR3: CASSPRGYNEQFF. Written as DNA, the CDR3 is TGTGCCAGTAGTCCCCGGGGATACAATGAGCAGTTCTTC.

By sample share, this clonotype is large. V usage is TRBV29-1 and J usage is TRBJ2-7; D is uncertain. Germline V gene lookup returns CDR1 SQVTM and CDR2 ANQGSEA. Trimming removed 7 bases at V and 5 bases at J, with 18 bases between. The CDR3 runs to 13 residues. CDR3: CSATHNLGHEQYF. The CDR3 DNA reads TGCAGCGCCACTCATAACCTGGGTCACGAGCAGTACTTC.

Only a few counts were recorded for this clonotype. The gene calls are TRBV20-1 and TRBJ2-1; D unclear. The germline V gene encodes CDR1 DFQATT and CDR2 SNEGSKA (reference sequence). Trimming shortened V by 6 bases and J by 4 bases, and 13 bases separated the two germline ends. CDR3 length: 13 amino acids. The CDR3 nucleotides read TGCAGTGCCCGTTCTACAAATTACAATGAGCAGTTCTTC. It yields the protein CSARSTNYNEQFF.

Within the sample, this clonotype is medium-sized. This chain uses TRBV7-3 with TRBJ2-2, with D possibly matching TRBD2 (6 bases). Germline lookup yields CDR1 SGHTA and CDR2 FQGTGA. The CDR3 sequence is 15 residues long. Trimming shortened V by 8 bases and J by 0 bases, and 13 bases separated the two germline ends. The CDR3 sequence: CASAHGGSNTGELFF. The CDR3 DNA sequence: TGTGCCAGCGCCCACGGGGGATCGAACACCGGGGAGCTGTTTTTT. Full variable domain (rest looked up from reference TRBV7-3 and TRBJ2-2): GAGVSQTPSNKVTEKGKYVELRCDPISGHTALYWYRQSLGQGPEFLIYFQGTGAADDSGLPNDRFFAVRPEGSVSTLKIQRTERGDSAVYLCASAHGGSNTGELFFGEGSRLTVL.

Within the sample, this clonotype is medium-sized. J is TRBJ2-7 and V is TRBV25-1; D is possibly TRBD2 (6 bases). The length of the CDR3 is 15 residues. Germline values: CDR1 MGHDK, CDR2 SYGVNS. V was trimmed by 4 bases and J by 2 bases, leaving 15 bases between them. CDR3 protein: CASSGRTGEAYEQYF. The CDR3 bases are TGTGCCAGCAGTGGACGTACGGGGGAAGCCTACGAGCAGTACTTC.

This clonotype ranks as large. This chain joins TRBV28 and TRBJ2-7, with 11 bases lining up with TRBD2. The V gene's germline CDR1 is MDHEN and CDR2 SYDVKM. This CDR3 comprises 14 residues. Unmatched junction bases numbered 9, after V lost 8 bases and J lost 6 bases. CDR3 sequence reads: CASSILAGDVEQYF. The CDR3 region has the DNA TGTGCCAGCTCTATACTAGCGGGAGATGTCGAGCAGTACTTC. Full variable domain (missing parts from reference TRBV28 and TRBJ2-7): DVKVTQSSRYLVKRTGEKVFLECVQDMDHENMFWYRQDPGLGLRLIYFSYDVKMKEKGDIPEGYSVSREKKERFSLILESASTNQTSMYLCASSILAGDVEQYFGPGTRLTVT.

By frequency in the sample, this clonotype is medium-sized. The chain couples TRBV27 to TRBJ2-2, with TRBD1 matching 8 bases. CDR1 is MNHEY, CDR2 SMNVEV, per germline (reference sequence). The CDR3 extends over 15 amino acids. The V gene end was trimmed by 3 bases and the J gene end by 4 bases; junction bases not matched to a gene: 4. CDR3 residues: CASSLAGGGTGELFF. The DNA of the CDR3 is TGTGCCAGCAGTTTGGCAGGGGGCGGCACCGGGGAGCTGTTTTTT.

The rearrangement links TRBV4-2 to TRBJ2-7; a weak D match, TRBD1 (6 bases). The CDR3 is 13 residues long. Germline V CDR1 and CDR2: LGHNA, YNFKEQ. Trimming took 1 base from V and 7 from J, leaving 11 bases between them. The CDR3 DNA is TGTGCCAGCAGCCAAGCAGGGGAGTTGGAGCAGTACTTC. Amino acids: CASSQAGELEQYF.

This clonotype was seen a few times. The chain is built from TRBV11-1 and TRBJ2-7; perhaps TRBD2 as D (6 bases). Germline V gene sequence: CDR1 SGHAT, CDR2 FQDESV (reference sequence). Trimming removed 2 bases from V and 4 bases from J, with 9 bases in between. The CDR3 sequence is 13 residues long. In DNA form, the CDR3 reads TGTGCCAGCAGCTTATTTGGGGGGTACGAGCAGTACTTC. Protein product: CASSLFGGYEQYF.

In its sample, this clonotype is medium-sized (0.01 to 0.1%). The J gene is TRBJ2-1, the V gene TRBV2; 11 nucleotides match TRBD2. The junction had 2 bases not matched to a gene; V was cut back by 3 bases and J by 1 base. The CDR3 runs 16 residues. The V gene's germline CDR1 is SNHLY and CDR2 FYNNEI. The CDR3 DNA sequence: TGTGCCAGCAGTGATACTAGCGGGGGTTCCTACAATGAGCAGTTCTTC. Its protein product is CASSDTSGGSYNEQFF.